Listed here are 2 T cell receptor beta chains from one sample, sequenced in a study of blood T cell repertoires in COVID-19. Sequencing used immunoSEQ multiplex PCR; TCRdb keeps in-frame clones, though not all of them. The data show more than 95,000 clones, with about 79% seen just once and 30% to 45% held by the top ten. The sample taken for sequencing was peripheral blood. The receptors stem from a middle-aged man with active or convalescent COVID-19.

The CDR3 spells CASSDRTGQEVHYTF. The CDR3 DNA follows: TGTGCCAGCAGTGATAGGACTGGACAGGAGGTACACTACACCTTC. This rearrangement joins TRBV25-1 to TRBJ1-2, with 7 bases identical to TRBD1. The germline CDR1 and CDR2 sequences are MGHDK and SYGVNS. V dropped 3 bases and J dropped 10; count of bases not matched to a gene: 14. The CDR3 has 15 amino acids.

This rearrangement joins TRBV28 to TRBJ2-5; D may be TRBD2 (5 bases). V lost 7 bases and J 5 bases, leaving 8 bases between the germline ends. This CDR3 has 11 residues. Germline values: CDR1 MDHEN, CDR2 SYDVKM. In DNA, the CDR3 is TGTGCCAGCAAGTCGGGGGAGACCCAGTACTTC. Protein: CASKSGETQYF.